The next 7 T cell receptor beta chains were all read from a single sample in a study of shared clonotypes between healthy human individuals. Assay used: immunoSEQ multiplex PCR; TCRdb lists only in-frame clones, some missing. The table shows around 1.9 million clones, with about 93% occurring only once. Positive CCR7 selection of CD45RO-negative cells yielded the naive CD8 cells, and terminally differentiated effector memory CD45RA+ cells were excluded. What was sequenced was naive CD8+ T cells from PBMCs. These receptors originate from a man between 18 and 29 years old in good health. Some clones in this sample may be carry-over from other donors' samples.

This clone has only one observation. The chain recombines TRBV19 with TRBJ2-1; tentative D call: TRBD1 (6 bases). Trimming shortened V by 2 bases and J by 5 bases, and 19 bases separated the two germline ends. The CDR3 length is 17 residues. CDR1 is LNHDA, CDR2 SQIVND, per germline (reference sequence). The CDR3, as DNA: TGTGCCAGTAGTATATGGGCAGGGGAGTTCTTTGACAATGAGCAGTTCTTC. This encodes CASSIWAGEFFDNEQFF.

V and J are TRBV7-3 and TRBJ2-3; D is ambiguous. Germline V CDR1 and CDR2: SGHTA, FQGTGA. The CDR3 has 15 amino acids. Trimming cost V 6 bases and J 0 bases, with 13 bases left between them. The CDR3 DNA sequence: TGTGCCAGCAGTCTAACCGGATCTAGCACAGATACGCAGTATTTT. It codes for CASSLTGSSTDTQYF.

The CDR3 here is CASSLAGTVSEKLFF. The CDR3 nucleotides read TGTGCCAGCAGCTTGGCCGGGACAGTGAGTGAAAAACTGTTTTTT. The chain carries TRBV5-4 and TRBJ1-4; TRBD1 matches at 7 bases. CDR1 is SGHNT, CDR2 YYREEE, per germline (reference sequence). Trimming removed 0 bases from V and 7 bases from J; junction bases left unmatched: 6. This CDR3 contains 15 residues.

The chain carries TRBV4-1 and TRBJ2-7; tentatively, D is TRBD2 (6 bases). V shed 1 base and J shed 0 bases, with 13 bases lying between them. CDR3 size: 16 residues. Per the germline V gene, CDR1 is MGHRA and CDR2 is YSYEKL. The CDR3 here is CASSQGWGGNSYEQYF. DNA for the CDR3: TGCGCCAGCAGCCAAGGCTGGGGCGGGAACTCCTACGAGCAGTACTTC.

V is TRBV7-6 and J is TRBJ2-5; TRBD1 aligns across 9 bases. The CDR3 runs to 14 residues. From germline, CDR1 is SGHVS and CDR2 FNYEAQ. The ends lost 2 bases at V and 9 bases at J; junction bases unmatched: 7. CDR3 coding DNA: TGTGCCAGCAGCTTACGGACAGGGGTTCTGGCCCAGTACTTC. Translated, it gives CASSLRTGVLAQYF.

The chain combines TRBV6-1 with TRBJ1-2, with 7 bases identical to TRBD1. CDR1 and CDR2 from the germline V gene are MNHNS and SASEGT. The trim removed 1 base at V and 3 bases at J, leaving 11 bases unmatched. This CDR3 has 17 amino acids. The CDR3: CASSEGLTGPLYYGYTF. The DNA for the CDR3 is TGTGCCAGCAGTGAAGGCTTGACAGGGCCTCTATACTATGGCTACACCTTC.

CDR3 residues: CASSTPRDRADEQYF. CDR3 nucleotide sequence: TGTGCCAGCAGCACGCCTCGGGACAGGGCTGACGAGCAGTACTTC. The J gene is TRBJ2-7, the V gene TRBV5-8; 9 nucleotides agree with TRBD1. V was pared by 4 bases and J by 5 bases, with 10 bases of the junction left unmatched. The germline gives CDR1 SGHTS, CDR2 YDEGEE. The CDR3 runs to 15 residues.